This T cell receptor beta chain was obtained from a study of blood T cell repertoires in COVID-19 (dated by TCRdb to the early 2020s). Concerning the study at large: Collaborator samples came from the United States, Italy and Spain and covered acute and convalescent phases of COVID-19. The prospective study material was composed of cDNA or gDNA derived from T cells, B-cell-depleted T cells, or PBMCs. The dataset comprised deeply sampled blood TCRbeta repertoires from subjects exposed to, actively infected with, or recovered from COVID-19. The repertoires were released in a freely available public database meant as a resource for research on the immune response to SARS-CoV-2. The samples were drawn from the first 160 participants of the ongoing ImmuneRACE study and from under 1,500 subjects provided by 6 global collaborators. The sample metadata nearly always contained a de-identified subject ID, COVID-19 status, age in years and sex. Where HLA class I and class II types were available, the types were taken from metadata supplied by the sample provider, not from assay-based typing.

TCRbeta CDR3 regions were amplified from genomic DNA using the immunoSEQ Assay, a bias-controlled multiplex PCR. Regarding the original processing steps: The number of nucleated cells in each sample was estimated from the amplification of reference gene primers within the assay. Sequence reads were collapsed and filtered to measure the absolute abundance of every unique TCRbeta CDR3 rearrangement. For each sample, productive Simpson clonality was calculated as the square root of Simpson's diversity index across productive rearrangements. Imported from immuneACCESS, the table was reduced by TCRdb to in-frame sequences with V and J called. These copies leave out some clones; in studies compared against another copy, an unresolved V gene accounts for under half, and the cause of the remainder is not known. V and J calls and clone size are those listed in that table; D and trimming were worked out from the DNA. The sample yields approximately 300,000 clones; approximately 84% were counted once. Around a sixth of the sample belongs to the ten largest clones.

The germline V gene specifies SGHVS as CDR1 and FQNEAQ as CDR2. Clipping removes 3 bases from V and 6 bases from J, with 4 as the unmatched junction base count. From the cysteine through the phenylalanine, the CDR3 covers 16 amino acids. Of the read, only the CDR3 DNA is kept; its 48 bases are in frame from base 1. The count of this clone is one. There is no known antigen for this receptor. One base away there is no much larger clone; base qualities are not given. At one collaborating source in Seattle, patients were enrolled during active infection and were followed longitudinally through the course of disease. Whole blood was collected in K2EDTA tubes by collaborating institutions according to the institutions' own protocols. For TCRbeta analysis, collaborators shipped samples as frozen whole blood, isolated PBMCs, or DNA extracted from either of those sample types. Study-level results and caveats: How much clinical and demographic metadata was included differed by source and by participant, and the metadata was provided uncurated.

Sequenced: peripheral blood. The TCR comes from a person aged 70 to 85 with COVID-19, enrolled during active disease. Recombination connected TRBV7-8 to TRBJ2-1; 14 bases in the middle match TRBD2. The CDR3 sequence is CASSFAGTSGGNEQFF. Read as DNA, the sequence is TGTGCCAGCAGCTTCGCGGGGACTAGCGGGGGCAATGAGCAGTTCTTC.